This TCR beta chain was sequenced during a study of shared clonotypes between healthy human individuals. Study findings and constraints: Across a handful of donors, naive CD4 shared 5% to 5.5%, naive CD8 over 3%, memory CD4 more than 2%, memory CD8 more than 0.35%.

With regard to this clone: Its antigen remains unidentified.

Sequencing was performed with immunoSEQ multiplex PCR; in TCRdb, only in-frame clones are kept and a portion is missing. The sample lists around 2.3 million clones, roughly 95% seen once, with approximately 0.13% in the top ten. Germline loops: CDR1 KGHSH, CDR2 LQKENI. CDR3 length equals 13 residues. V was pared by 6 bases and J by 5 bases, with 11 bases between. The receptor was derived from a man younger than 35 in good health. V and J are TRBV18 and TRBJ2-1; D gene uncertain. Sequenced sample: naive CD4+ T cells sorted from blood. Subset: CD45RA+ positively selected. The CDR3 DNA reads TGTGCCAGCTCGGTCAACTTAAACAATGAGCAGTTCTTC. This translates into CASSVNLNNEQFF. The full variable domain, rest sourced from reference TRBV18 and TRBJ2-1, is NAGVMQNPRHLVRRRGQEARLRCSPMKGHSHVYWYRQLPEEGLKFMVYLQKENIIDESGMPKERFSAEFPKEGPSILRIQQVVRGDSAAYFCASSVNLNNEQFFGPGTRLTVL.